This T cell receptor (beta chain) was captured in a study of blood T cell repertoires in COVID-19. Study-wide background: The cDNA or gDNA used as material had been derived from T cells, B-cell-depleted T cells, or PBMCs.

In assigning cohorts, the study relied on participant-reported clinical history. The recovered donors of Cohort 3 showed two negative PCRs, clearance, or symptom resolution. In the source study's methods: Amplification with reference gene primers provided the estimates of nucleated cell counts. This table comes from immunoSEQ multiplex PCR, and its TCRdb copy is limited to in-frame clones, with some not included. V, J and clone size reflect that table, while D and trimming were determined from the DNA. This sample yields just over 350,000 clones, of which approximately 84% are seen a single time; roughly 3% belongs to the top ten. The CDR3 has 15 residues. V lost 4 bases and J lost 3; bases outside the gene matches: 6. The germline V gene encodes CDR1 MNHEY and CDR2 SMNVEV (reference sequence).

The rearrangement uses TRBV27 and TRBJ2-7; 10 nucleotides line up with TRBD1. The origin of this receptor is a woman in her thirties who had recovered from COVID-19. The material sequenced was PBMCs or T cells enriched from blood (not recorded which). This CDR3 is CASSSGQGGVYEQYF. DNA for the CDR3: TGTGCCAGCAGTTCCGGACAGGGGGGGGTCTACGAGCAGTACTTC.